This TCR beta chain was observed in a study of early stage breast cancer tumors. As for this clone: At one end the junction does not follow the germline gene, possibly because of a read error.

The CDR3 has 11 residues. Germline CDR1 reads DFQATT; CDR2 reads SNEGSKA (reference sequence). Each sample had two DNA replicates, approximately 0.5 ug blood or about 1.5 ug tissue. TCRdb's table, derived via immunoSEQ multiplex PCR, lists solely in-frame clones and lacks some. The sample yields around 71,000 clones, roughly 80% seen once. Sequencing used blood. The chain couples TRBV20-1 to TRBJ1-2; D gene ambiguous. The source of this sequence is a person aged 55 to 75 with breast cancer. The CDR3 DNA reads TGCAGTGCTAGTGGGGAACTAAGCTACTCCTTC. It translates to CSASGELSYSF.